Here is one T cell receptor (beta chain) with its context. What it binds is not known. TCRdb used MiXCR to reprocess the RT-PCR reads, holding one entry per CDR3 protein. The data hold more than 400,000 distinct CDR3 sequences, with roughly 7.9% observed a single time. The data derive from a study of response to subunit inactivated influenza vaccine. The study's findings and limits: Authors suggested few new T cells are recruited by each seasonal influenza vaccination.

The V gene's germline CDR1 is LGHNA and CDR2 YNFKEQ. The CDR3 length is 15 residues. Trimming cost V 8 bases and J 3 bases, with 19 bases left between them. The receptor was derived from a man aged 50-75 years who received an inactivated influenza vaccine. The sample in question was PBMCs from blood, obtained about 24 months after vaccination. The rearrangement uses TRBV4-2 and TRBJ1-2; D is uncertain. The DNA of the CDR3 is TGTGCCAGCTCGAAAGAAGGGAGGGCAGACTATGGCTACACCTTC. It is translated as CASSKEGRADYGYTF.